Presented here are 23 T cell receptor beta chains from one specimen sequenced in a study of T cell responses to AZD1222 COVID-19 vaccine (dated by TCRdb to 2020 to 2023). The library was prepared using the immunoSEQ multiplex PCR assay. This immuneACCESS table, as held by TCRdb, lists in-frame sequences with V and J called but not all clones. Of the missing ones, under half trace to an unresolved V gene in checked studies; the others have no known cause. Across this sample there are roughly 120,000 clones, with under 95% seen only once. The ten largest clones capture 7.8% of the sample. What the time point label conveys for this sample: baseline before first vaccination. Here the sequenced sample was peripheral blood, taken on day 0 of AZD1222 vaccination. These receptors were obtained from an adult in good health.

The chain uses TRBV27 and TRBJ1-5; D is possibly TRBD1 (6 bases). Looked up from germline, CDR1 is MNHEY and CDR2 is SMNVEV (reference sequence). The CDR3 loop spans 15 amino acids. Trimming cost V 5 bases and J 3 bases, with 14 bases left between them. Here the CDR3 reads CASSTWGAINQPQHF. Written as DNA, the CDR3 is TGTGCCAGCAGTACCTGGGGGGCCATCAATCAGCCCCAGCATTTT.

The rearrangement joins TRBV6-5 to TRBJ1-2, with 9 bases matching TRBD1. Trimming took 8 bases from V and 12 from J; bases not matched to a gene: 19. CDR3 length: 15 amino acids. The germline CDR1 and CDR2 sequences are MNHEY and SVGAGI. The CDR3 sequence: CASVLGGQGQLGDTF. CDR3 in DNA: TGTGCCAGCGTCCTGGGAGGACAGGGGCAGCTTGGGGACACCTTC.

This chain links TRBV11-2 with TRBJ1-6; D uncertain. Trimming shortened V by 5 bases and J by 6 bases, and 14 bases separated the two germline ends. CDR3 size: 15 residues. Germline V gene sequence: CDR1 SGHAT, CDR2 FQNNGV. The CDR3 here is CASSPTGYSNSPLHF. CDR3 DNA sequence: TGTGCCAGCAGCCCTACCGGCTATTCTAATTCACCCCTCCACTTT.

The chain uses TRBV14 and TRBJ2-1; 8 bases map to TRBD2. CDR1 is SGHDN and CDR2 is FVKESK in the germline V gene. The V and J ends lost 3 bases and 16 bases, in that order; junction bases with no gene match: 5. CDR3 length: 11 amino acids. In DNA form, the CDR3 reads TGTGCCAGCAGCCACGGGACTAGTATATTCTTC. It codes for CASSHGTSIFF.

The genes are TRBV30 and TRBJ1-6; weak D call: TRBD1 (6 bases). Germline CDR1 reads GTSNPN; CDR2 reads SVGIG (reference sequence). V was shortened by 0 bases and J by 9 bases, with 15 bases between the two germline ends. The CDR3 is made up of 15 amino acids. For the CDR3, the DNA is TGTGCCTGGAGTGTACGGGGGGGCGCCGGTTCACCCCTCCACTTT. Translated: CAWSVRGGAGSPLHF.

This CDR3 reads CASSGRGIGQPQHF. Written as DNA, the CDR3 is TGTGCCAGCAGTGGCCGAGGGATCGGTCAGCCCCAGCATTTT. This chain uses TRBV28 with TRBJ1-5, with no clear D. Per the germline V gene, CDR1 is MDHEN and CDR2 is SYDVKM. The CDR3 consists of 14 residues. V lost 5 bases and J 6 bases, leaving 14 bases between the germline ends. Supplemented by reference TRBV28 and TRBJ1-5, the full variable domain reads DVKVTQSSRYLVKRTGEKVFLECVQDMDHENMFWYRQDPGLGLRLIYFSYDVKMKEKGDIPEGYSVSREKKERFSLILESASTNQTSMYLCASSGRGIGQPQHFGDGTRLSIL.

This clone has a single count. The chain recombines TRBV7-8 with TRBJ1-4, with 9 bases fitting TRBD1. The germline gives CDR1 SGHVS, CDR2 FQNEAQ. J lost 0 bases, V lost 9 bases, and 23 bases had no gene match. This CDR3 is 21 amino acids long. CDR3 nucleotides: TGTGCCAGTTCCGGGTCCCGTCCGAGACAGGGGGTGCTTGCAACTAATGAAAAACTGTTTTTT. This codes for CASSGSRPRQGVLATNEKLFF.

The chain carries TRBV6-5 and TRBJ2-2, with a tentative D call TRBD2 (6 bases). The germline gives CDR1 MNHEY, CDR2 SVGAGI. The V end lost 5 bases, the J end lost 5 bases, and 9 bases lay between the germline ends. The CDR3 consists of 13 residues. CDR3 DNA: TGTGCCAGCAGTACCCGGGGGACCGGGGAGCTGTTTTTT. Its translation: CASSTRGTGELFF.

The chain has TRBV3-1 (or the pseudogene TRBV3-2) and TRBJ1-3; D ambiguous. Germline CDR1 and CDR2: LGHDT and YNNKEL (reference sequence). The CDR3 runs to 18 residues. Trimming took 0 bases from V and 0 from J, leaving 15 bases between them. The CDR3 nucleotides are TGTGCCAGCAGCCAAGAGGGGATCTTATTCATCTCTGGAAACACCATATATTTT. Translated: CASSQEGILFISGNTIYF.

The count of this clone is one. The chain is built from TRBV6-6 and TRBJ2-5; 7 bases are shared with TRBD1. V was pared by 4 bases and J by 4 bases, with 3 bases of the junction left unmatched. The CDR3 has 13 amino acids. The germline V gene encodes CDR1 MNHNY and CDR2 SVGAGI (reference sequence). Here the CDR3 DNA reads TGTGCCAGCAGTTTCGGGACAGTAGAGACCCAGTACTTC. Amino acids: CASSFGTVETQYF.

The chain links TRBV5-1 to TRBJ1-1; no clear D. Between the trimmed V and J ends, which lost 4 bases and 5 bases, there was a span of 12 bases. Germline CDR1 SGHRS, CDR2 YFSETQ. The CDR3 contains 13 residues. The CDR3 here is CASSLLLRTEAFF. The DNA of the CDR3 is TGCGCCAGCAGCCTCCTACTGAGGACTGAAGCTTTCTTT.

This clone was seen only once. V and J are TRBV19 and TRBJ2-3; 12 bases agree with TRBD2. Germline V CDR1 and CDR2: LNHDA, SQIVND (reference sequence). The CDR3 sequence is 16 residues long. J gave up 3 bases and V 6 bases, and 7 bases lay outside the gene matches. The DNA for the CDR3 is TGTGCCAGTAGCTTGGGACTAGCGGGCGGGACAGATACGCAGTATTTT. Protein sequence: CASSLGLAGGTDTQYF. The full variable domain, its missing parts supplied by reference TRBV19 and TRBJ2-3, is DGGITQSPKYLFRKEGQNVTLSCEQNLNHDAMYWYRQDPGQGLRLIYYSQIVNDFQKGDIAEGYSVSREKKESFPLTVTSAQKNPTAFYLCASSLGLAGGTDTQYFGPGTRLTVL.

The V call is TRBV23-1, the J call TRBJ1-5; D not resolved. TRBV23-1 is classed as an ORF, of uncertain function. This CDR3 contains 11 residues. V shed 3 bases and J shed 8 bases, with 5 bases lying between them. The CDR3 here is CASSHTEPQHF. The CDR3 DNA follows: TGCGCCAGCAGTCATACGGAGCCCCAGCATTTT.

The V and J genes are TRBV6-1 and TRBJ2-1; the D call may be TRBD1 or TRBD2 (6 bases each). The germline V gene encodes CDR1 MNHNS and CDR2 SASEGT. The CDR3 length is 17 residues. Trimming removed 2 bases from V and 4 bases from J, with 18 bases in between. Here the CDR3 DNA reads TGTGCCAGCAGTGAAATCCCAGGGGCGCGGGGATACAATGAGCAGTTCTTC. Translating gives CASSEIPGARGYNEQFF.

The V and J genes are TRBV2 and TRBJ1-4; no firm D call. Trimming pared 4 bases from V and 3 bases from J, leaving 9 bases between. Germline V gives CDR1 SNHLY, CDR2 FYNNEI. This CDR3 contains 14 residues. The CDR3 sequence: CASSVTSPNEKLFF. Here the CDR3 DNA reads TGTGCCAGCAGTGTGACAAGCCCTAATGAAAAACTGTTTTTT.

The rearrangement links TRBV5-6 to TRBJ2-7; a possible D gene is TRBD1 (5 bases). Germline CDR1 reads SGHDT; CDR2 reads YYEEEE. There are 16 residues in the CDR3. V was pared by 0 bases and J by 3 bases, with 16 bases between. In nucleotides, the CDR3 is TGTGCCAGCAGCTTGGACGTTGGCAGGGCGAACTACGAGCAGTACTTC. This translates into CASSLDVGRANYEQYF.

The CDR3 reads CASGYSGAANEKLFF. CDR3 in DNA: TGTGCCAGCGGGTACTCAGGGGCAGCTAATGAAAAACTGTTTTTT. The V and J genes are TRBV7-8 and TRBJ1-4; D possibly corresponds to TRBD1 (6 bases). Germline assignment: CDR1 SGHVS and CDR2 FQNEAQ. Trimming stripped 8 bases from V and 3 bases from J, with 16 bases between. The CDR3 runs to 15 residues.

The J gene is TRBJ2-7, the V gene TRBV5-4; TRBD1 matches 11 bases. Germline V lookup: CDR1 SGHNT, CDR2 YYREEE (reference sequence). This CDR3 comprises 15 residues. Losses at the gene ends were 3 bases for V and 2 bases for J; bases not matched to a gene: 4. CDR3 nucleotides: TGTGCCAGCAGCTCCGGGACAGGGGGGCCCTACGAGCAGTACTTC. Translated, it gives CASSSGTGGPYEQYF.

J is TRBJ1-3 and V is TRBV2; D not certain. Germline values: CDR1 SNHLY, CDR2 FYNNEI. This CDR3 region has 13 residues. Trimming took off 8 bases at V and 0 bases at J, with 8 bases between the two ends. The DNA of the CDR3 is TGTGCCAGCCACCCCTACTCTGGAAACACCATATATTTT. Translating gives CASHPYSGNTIYF.

This clone was detected only once. As DNA, the CDR3 is TGTGCCAGCAGCTTAGGGTCTGTGGGGCCAGATACGCAGTATTTT. Protein: CASSLGSVGPDTQYF. The gene calls are TRBV7-2 and TRBJ2-3; TRBD1 might be the D (5 bases). The V gene's germline CDR1 is SGHTA and CDR2 FQGNSA. CDR3 length: 15 amino acids. Trimming stripped 1 base from V and 4 bases from J, with 12 bases between.

This clone was picked up a small number of times. The chain is built from TRBV19 and TRBJ1-3; D not resolved. Looked up from germline, CDR1 is LNHDA and CDR2 is SQIVND (reference sequence). V lost 8 bases and J 0 bases, leaving 14 bases between the germline ends. The length of the CDR3 is 15 residues. CDR3 nucleotides: TGTGCCAGTGGGAGAGCGTCCCGCTCTGGAAACACCATATATTTT. It specifies CASGRASRSGNTIYF.

The V call is TRBV18, the J call TRBJ1-5, with unresolved D. Trimming shortened V by 1 base and J by 9 bases, and 13 bases separated the two germline ends. Germline V CDR1 and CDR2: KGHSH, LQKENI. The CDR3 has 14 amino acids. The CDR3 bases are TGTGCCAGCTCACCACGTCGAGTGGATGGGCCCCAGCATTTT. Protein sequence: CASSPRRVDGPQHF. Together with reference TRBV18 and TRBJ1-5, the CDR3 gives the full variable domain: NAGVMQNPRHLVRRRGQEARLRCSPMKGHSHVYWYRQLPEEGLKFMVYLQKENIIDESGMPKERFSAEFPKEGPSILRIQQVVRGDSAAYFCASSPRRVDGPQHFGDGTRLSIL.

This clone appeared once. The V gene is TRBV3-1 (or the pseudogene TRBV3-2), the J gene TRBJ2-1; 10 nucleotides line up with TRBD2. The CDR3 sequence is 16 residues long. The germline gives CDR1 LGHDT, CDR2 YNNKEL (reference sequence). Trimming at V came to 2 bases and at J to 4 bases, leaving 5 bases not matched to a gene. CDR3 in amino acids: CASSQYSGGNYNEQFF. For the CDR3, the DNA is TGTGCCAGCAGCCAATATAGCGGGGGGAATTACAATGAGCAGTTCTTC.